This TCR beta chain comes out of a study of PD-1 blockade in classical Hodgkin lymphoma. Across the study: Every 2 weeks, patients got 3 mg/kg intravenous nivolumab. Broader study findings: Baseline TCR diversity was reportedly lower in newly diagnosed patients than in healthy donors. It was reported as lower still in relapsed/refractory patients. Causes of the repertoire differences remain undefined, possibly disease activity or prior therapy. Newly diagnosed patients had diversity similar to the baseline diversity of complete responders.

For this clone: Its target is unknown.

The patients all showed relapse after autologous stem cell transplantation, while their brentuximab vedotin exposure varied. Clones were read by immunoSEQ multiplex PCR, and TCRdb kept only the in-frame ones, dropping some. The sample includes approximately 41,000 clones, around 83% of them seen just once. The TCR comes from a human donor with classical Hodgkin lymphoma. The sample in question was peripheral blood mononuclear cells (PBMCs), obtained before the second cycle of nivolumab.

The CDR3 spells CASSPLSSGWGAGELFF. CDR3 DNA: TGTGCCAGCAGTCCCCTTAGTAGCGGGTGGGGGGCCGGGGAGCTGTTTTTT. J is TRBJ2-2 and V is TRBV27, with 7 bases identical to TRBD2. Looked up from germline, CDR1 is MNHEY and CDR2 is SMNVEV (reference sequence). After removal of 5 bases from V and 6 bases from J, the junction contained 15 bases not matched to a gene. The CDR3 loop spans 17 amino acids.